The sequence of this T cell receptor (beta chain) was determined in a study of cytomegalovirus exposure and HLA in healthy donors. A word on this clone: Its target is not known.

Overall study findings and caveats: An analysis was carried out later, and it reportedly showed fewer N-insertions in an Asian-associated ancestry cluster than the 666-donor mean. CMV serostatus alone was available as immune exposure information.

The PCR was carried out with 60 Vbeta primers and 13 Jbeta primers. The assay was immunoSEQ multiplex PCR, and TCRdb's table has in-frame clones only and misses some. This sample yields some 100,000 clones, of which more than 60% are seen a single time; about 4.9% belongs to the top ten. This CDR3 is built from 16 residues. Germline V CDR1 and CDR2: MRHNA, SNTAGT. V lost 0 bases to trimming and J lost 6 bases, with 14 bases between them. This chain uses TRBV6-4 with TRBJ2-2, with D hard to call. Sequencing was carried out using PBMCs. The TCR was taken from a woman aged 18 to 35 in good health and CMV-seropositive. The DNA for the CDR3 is TGTGCCAGCAGTGACTCTTTTTCGTCGCTAGCCGGGGAGCTGTTTTTT. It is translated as CASSDSFSSLAGELFF.